The 11 T cell receptor beta chains given below trace back to one sample, sequenced in a study of blood T cell repertoires in COVID-19. The repertoire was sequenced with immunoSEQ multiplex PCR; TCRdb's copy has only in-frame clones and lacks some. Of 400,000 to 550,000 clones listed, about 85% are singletons. Sequencing was performed on PBMCs or T cells enriched from blood (not recorded which). Receptors were obtained from a woman aged 18-29 years with acute COVID-19.

This sequence joins TRBV11-2 and TRBJ2-1, with D tentatively TRBD2 (6 bases). Trimming removed 5 bases from V and 1 base from J, with 12 bases in between. The CDR3 has 15 amino acids. The germline V gene has CDR1 SGHAT and CDR2 FQNNGV. Here the CDR3 DNA reads TGTGCCAGCAGCCCGGGGACTGTTTCCTACAATGAGCAGTTCTTC. Amino acids: CASSPGTVSYNEQFF.

This clone was observed a single time. The chain carries TRBV29-1 and TRBJ2-2; 9 positions agree with TRBD2. Germline CDR1 and CDR2: SQVTM and ANQGSEA. V shed 7 bases, J shed 5 bases, and the junction held 5 bases outside the gene matches. The CDR3 runs to 13 residues. CDR3 loop: CSASGLATGELFF. For the CDR3, the DNA is TGCAGCGCTTCCGGACTAGCGACCGGGGAGCTGTTTTTT.

The chain employs TRBV6-4 and TRBJ1-2; possibly TRBD1 for D (6 bases). The CDR3 covers 14 residues. V was shortened by 9 bases and J by 3 bases, with 17 bases between the two germline ends. The germline V gene has CDR1 MRHNA and CDR2 SNTAGT. CDR3 loop: CARNRDMSYYGYTF. The CDR3, as DNA: TGTGCCAGAAACCGGGACATGTCCTACTATGGCTACACCTTC.

The chain links TRBV28 to TRBJ1-5; 7 nucleotides align to TRBD1. There are 14 residues in the CDR3. Trimming took 4 bases from V and 4 from J; bases not matched to a gene: 4. Germline V gene data show CDR1 as MDHEN and CDR2 as SYDVKM. The CDR3 region is CASSWQGGNQPQHF. CDR3 DNA: TGTGCCAGCAGTTGGCAGGGGGGTAATCAGCCCCAGCATTTT. Filled out from reference TRBV28 and TRBJ1-5, the complete variable domain reads DVKVTQSSRYLVKRTGEKVFLECVQDMDHENMFWYRQDPGLGLRLIYFSYDVKMKEKGDIPEGYSVSREKKERFSLILESASTNQTSMYLCASSWQGGNQPQHFGDGTRLSIL.

This clone was seen only once. The chain employs TRBV28 and TRBJ1-1, with D unresolved. The CDR3 spans 13 residues. Trimming removed 6 bases from V and 5 bases from J, with 13 bases in between. Looked up from germline, CDR1 is MDHEN and CDR2 is SYDVKM. The CDR3: CASRPLPGTEAFF. For the CDR3, the DNA is TGTGCCAGCAGGCCCCTACCGGGGACTGAAGCTTTCTTT.

This clone has a handful of counts. The CDR3 nucleotides read TGTGCCAGCAGCCGGGACAGGGTGAACCAGCCCCAGCATTTT. Amino acids: CASSRDRVNQPQHF. This rearrangement joins TRBV7-9 to TRBJ1-5; 9 bases match TRBD1. V was clipped by 5 bases and J by 7 bases; unmatched bases: 6. Germline CDR1 SEHNR, CDR2 FQNEAQ (reference sequence). The CDR3 totals 14 residues.

The gene calls are TRBV6-5 and TRBJ2-7, with D maybe TRBD2 (7 bases). The CDR3 contains 15 residues. CDR1 MNHEY and CDR2 SVGAGI come from the germline V gene. Trimming removed 8 bases from V and 6 bases from J, with 23 bases in between. The CDR3 coding sequence is TGTGCCAGCCGAATTACAGGGAGGGAATTCGCCGAGCAGTACTTC. This sequence encodes CASRITGREFAEQYF.

The V call is TRBV7-9, the J call TRBJ2-7; no clear D. The CDR3 sequence is 15 residues long. CDR1 is SEHNR, CDR2 FQNEAQ, per germline (reference sequence). V lost 1 base to trimming and J lost 2 bases, with 12 bases between them. The CDR3 region is CASSLVRTETYEQYF. In nucleotides, the CDR3 is TGTGCCAGCAGCTTAGTCCGTACAGAGACCTACGAGCAGTACTTC.

CDR3 coding DNA: TGTGCCAGCACCGCCACGGAGGGCAATCAGCCCCAGCATTTT. This encodes CASTATEGNQPQHF. The chain uses TRBV6-5 and TRBJ1-5, with D unresolved. Germline-derived CDR1 and CDR2 are MNHEY and SVGAGI. The V gene lost 7 bases and the J gene lost 2 bases, with 12 bases spanning the gap. The CDR3 runs to 14 residues.

CDR3 in amino acids: CASSIQEGDTQYF. In nucleotides, the CDR3 is TGTGCCAGTAGTATACAGGAGGGGGATACGCAGTATTTT. The rearrangement links TRBV19 to TRBJ2-3, with a weak D call TRBD2 (6 bases). The CDR3 has 13 amino acids. Germline V gene data show CDR1 as LNHDA and CDR2 as SQIVND (reference sequence). V lost 2 bases and J 6 bases, leaving 9 bases between the germline ends.

The chain has TRBV9 and TRBJ2-7, with TRBD2 matching over 10 bases. Germline CDR1 is SGDLS and CDR2 is YYNGEE. V shed 4 bases and J 2 bases; nucleotides not matched to a gene: 6. The CDR3 is 15 amino acids. CDR3 amino acids: CASSSQREGPYEQYF. The DNA for the CDR3 is TGTGCCAGCAGCTCGCAGCGGGAGGGCCCCTACGAGCAGTACTTC. Full variable domain (rest looked up from reference TRBV9 and TRBJ2-7): DSGVTQTPKHLITATGQRVTLRCSPRSGDLSVYWYQQSLDQGLQFLIQYYNGEERAKGNILERFSAQQFPDLHSELNLSSLELGDSALYFCASSSQREGPYEQYFGPGTRLTVT.